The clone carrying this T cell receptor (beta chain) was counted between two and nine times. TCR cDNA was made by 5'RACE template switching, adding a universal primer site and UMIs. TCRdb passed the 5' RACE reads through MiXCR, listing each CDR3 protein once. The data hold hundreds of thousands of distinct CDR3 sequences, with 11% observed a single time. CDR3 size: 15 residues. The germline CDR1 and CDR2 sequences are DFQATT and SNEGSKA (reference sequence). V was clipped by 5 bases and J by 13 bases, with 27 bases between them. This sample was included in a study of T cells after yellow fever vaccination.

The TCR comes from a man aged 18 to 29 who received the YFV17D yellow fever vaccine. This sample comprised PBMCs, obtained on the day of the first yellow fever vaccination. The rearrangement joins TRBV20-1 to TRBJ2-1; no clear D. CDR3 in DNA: TGCAGTGCTGATGGCCATGGTCAAGAGAAAGGATTCCAGTTCTTC. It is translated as CSADGHGQEKGFQFF.